One sample yielded the 15 T cell receptor beta chains listed below, sequenced in a study of shared clonotypes between healthy human individuals. Profiling relied on immunoSEQ multiplex PCR, and the TCRdb table lists in-frame clones only, not all of them. The table shows roughly 1,500,000 clones, with about 98.5% occurring only once. The specimen was naive CD4+ T cells sorted from blood. As to subset: CD45RA+ positively selected. The receptors shown here come from a man in his thirties or forties in good health.

J is TRBJ2-7 and V is TRBV13; 9 bases fit TRBD2. From germline, CDR1 is PRHDT and CDR2 FYEKMQ (reference sequence). The ends lost 4 bases at V and 6 bases at J; junction bases unmatched: 7. The CDR3 covers 14 residues. The chain's CDR3 is CASSSLAGVGEQYF. CDR3 in DNA: TGTGCCAGCAGCTCCTTAGCGGGAGTGGGCGAGCAGTACTTC.

The J gene is TRBJ2-7, the V gene TRBV11-2; a weak D match, TRBD1 (6 bases). V was clipped by 2 bases and J by 2 bases, with 10 bases between them. This CDR3 contains 14 residues. CDR1 and CDR2 from the germline V gene are SGHAT and FQNNGV. The CDR3 loop reads CASSLSHRAYEQYF. The CDR3 nucleotides are TGTGCCAGCAGCTTATCCCACAGGGCCTACGAGCAGTACTTC.

This clone appeared a single time. The V gene is TRBV10-3, the J gene TRBJ2-7; D not resolved. V was pared by 6 bases and J by 5 bases, with 17 bases between. The CDR3 is made up of 14 amino acids. CDR1 and CDR2 (germline): ENHRY, SYGVKD. CDR3 sequence reads: CAIRDLRRSDEQYF. The CDR3 DNA reads as TGTGCCATCAGGGACCTGCGCCGTAGTGACGAGCAGTACTTC.

The rearrangement links TRBV2 to TRBJ2-1; no clear D. The CDR3 has 15 amino acids. The germline V and J ends were trimmed by 3 bases and 0 bases, with 9 bases remaining between them. Germline CDR1 and CDR2: SNHLY and FYNNEI. Here the CDR3 DNA reads TGTGCCAGCAGTGAGACAACTTACTCCTACAATGAGCAGTTCTTC. Encoded protein: CASSETTYSYNEQFF. Complete variable domain (other parts from reference TRBV2 and TRBJ2-1): EPEVTQTPSHQVTQMGQEVILRCVPISNHLYFYWYRQILGQKVEFLVSFYNNEISEKSEIFDDQFSVERPDGSNFTLKIRSTKLEDSAMYFCASSETTYSYNEQFFGPGTRLTVL.

This chain links TRBV9 with TRBJ2-5; tentatively, D is TRBD2 (6 bases). CDR1 is SGDLS, CDR2 YYNGEE, per germline. V lost 4 bases, J lost 2 bases, and 18 bases lay in between. The CDR3 sequence is 16 residues long. CDR3 in amino acids: CASSPRTGALQETQYF. The DNA for the CDR3 is TGTGCCAGCAGCCCACGGACGGGAGCCCTACAAGAGACCCAGTACTTC.

The V call is TRBV19, the J call TRBJ1-5, with D possibly TRBD1 on 5 matching bases. The ends were cut back, 6 bases at V and 3 bases at J, with 15 bases in the middle. The germline V gene encodes CDR1 LNHDA and CDR2 SQIVND (reference sequence). This CDR3 spans 15 amino acids. CDR3: CASSRQYQPNQPQHF. The CDR3, as DNA: TGTGCCAGTAGCAGACAGTACCAACCCAATCAGCCCCAGCATTTT.

The chain uses TRBV6-5 and TRBJ2-2, with D unresolved. The V and J ends lost 1 base and 1 base respectively, with 10 bases between them. The germline V gene has CDR1 MNHEY and CDR2 SVGAGI. The CDR3 is made up of 16 amino acids. CDR3 sequence: CASSYFPGLNTGELFF. The CDR3 nucleotides are TGTGCCAGCAGTTACTTCCCGGGCCTGAACACCGGGGAGCTGTTTTTT.

The chain employs TRBV29-1 and TRBJ2-3; D not certain. V shed 2 bases and J shed 9 bases, with 15 bases lying between them. Germline V gene lookup returns CDR1 SQVTM and CDR2 ANQGSEA. The CDR3 loop spans 13 amino acids. CDR3 sequence: CSVEKVPRTTQYF. For the CDR3, the DNA is TGCAGCGTTGAAAAGGTGCCTCGGACCACGCAGTATTTT.

This sequence joins TRBV18 and TRBJ1-4; tentative D call: TRBD1 (5 bases). CDR1 is KGHSH and CDR2 is LQKENI in the germline V gene. Trimming pared 5 bases from V and 7 bases from J, leaving 20 bases between. The CDR3 runs to 16 residues. The CDR3 loop reads CASSSLTGWGSEKLFF. The CDR3 DNA reads as TGTGCCAGCTCATCGTTAACAGGTTGGGGATCTGAAAAACTGTTTTTT.

V gene TRBV5-1 combines with J gene TRBJ2-7, with 8 bases lining up with TRBD1. CDR1 SGHRS and CDR2 YFSETQ come from the germline V gene. This CDR3 is built from 14 residues. With 4 bases clipped from V and 3 bases from J, the junction kept 6 bases outside the gene matches. CDR3 DNA: TGCGCCAGCAGCGGCGGGACAGGTTTCTACGAGCAGTACTTC. Translation gives CASSGGTGFYEQYF.

The chain links TRBV6-5 to TRBJ2-3; unclear D gene. This CDR3 comprises 14 residues. The V and J ends lost 4 bases and 4 bases respectively, with 12 bases between them. CDR1 is MNHEY and CDR2 is SVGAGI in the germline V gene. CDR3 nucleotide sequence: TGTGCCAGCAGTTTATTACCCGTTCCAGATACGCAGTATTTT. Translation gives CASSLLPVPDTQYF.

V gene TRBV27 combines with J gene TRBJ1-4, with TRBD1 as a possible D gene (5 bases). V lost 10 bases, J lost 6 bases, and 21 bases lay in between. The CDR3 sequence is 15 residues long. Germline CDR1 reads MNHEY; CDR2 reads SMNVEV (reference sequence). CDR3 region: CAISPGPSVDEKLFF. In DNA, the CDR3 is TGTGCCATTTCTCCAGGGCCATCAGTGGATGAAAAACTGTTTTTT. Full variable domain (rest looked up from reference TRBV27 and TRBJ1-4): EAQVTQNPRYLITVTGKKLTVTCSQNMNHEYMSWYRQDPGLGLRQIYYSMNVEVTDKGDVPEGYKVSRKEKRNFPLILESPSPNQTSLYFCAISPGPSVDEKLFFGSGTQLSVL.

V and J are TRBV2 and TRBJ1-5; 9 nucleotides line up with TRBD1. This CDR3 is 13 amino acids long. J lost 7 bases, V lost 6 bases, and 4 bases had no gene match. Germline V CDR1 and CDR2: SNHLY, FYNNEI. The CDR3: CASRSTGGQPQHF. The CDR3 coding sequence is TGTGCCAGCAGATCGACAGGGGGACAGCCCCAGCATTTT.

V usage is TRBV10-1 and J usage is TRBJ1-5; 11 bases are shared with TRBD1. The CDR3 has 17 amino acids. V gave up 6 bases and J gave up 4 bases; unmatched junction bases: 11. Germline values: CDR1 WNHNN, CDR2 SYGVQD (reference sequence). The CDR3 spells CASSPRKGQGGNQPQHF. In DNA form, the CDR3 reads TGCGCCAGCAGCCCACGGAAGGGACAGGGGGGAAATCAGCCCCAGCATTTT.

The chain employs TRBV28 and TRBJ1-2, with 8 positions matching TRBD1. The CDR3 runs 17 residues. V lost 2 bases and J lost 2; bases outside the gene matches: 10. Germline loops: CDR1 MDHEN, CDR2 SYDVKM. This chain's CDR3 is CASSLGPPGQENYGYTF. The CDR3 region has the DNA TGTGCCAGCAGTTTAGGGCCACCGGGACAGGAAAACTATGGCTACACCTTC.